This T cell receptor beta chain was identified in a study of sequential checkpoint blockade in melanoma. Documented treatment: randomized to nivolumab then ipilimumab (arm A) or the reverse (arm B). V shed 4 bases, J shed 3 bases, and the junction held 18 bases outside the gene matches. The CDR3 contains 21 residues. The germline gives CDR1 LGHNA, CDR2 YNFKEQ. Method: immunoSEQ multiplex PCR; TCRdb's copy keeps in-frame clones and lacks some. The table has 21,000 or so clones, roughly 80% seen once. The sample in question was CD8+ T cells sorted from blood (inferred from file names), obtained from a patient given nivolumab and ipilimumab in sequence. V is TRBV4-2 and J is TRBJ2-7; 16 bases are a match to TRBD2. This clonotype was obtained from a human donor with melanoma. CDR3 sequence (DNA): TGTGCCAGCAGCCCCGGGACTAGCGGGAGGGCCGGGCCGGTGCCCTTCTACGAGCAGTACTTC. This gives the protein CASSPGTSGRAGPVPFYEQYF.